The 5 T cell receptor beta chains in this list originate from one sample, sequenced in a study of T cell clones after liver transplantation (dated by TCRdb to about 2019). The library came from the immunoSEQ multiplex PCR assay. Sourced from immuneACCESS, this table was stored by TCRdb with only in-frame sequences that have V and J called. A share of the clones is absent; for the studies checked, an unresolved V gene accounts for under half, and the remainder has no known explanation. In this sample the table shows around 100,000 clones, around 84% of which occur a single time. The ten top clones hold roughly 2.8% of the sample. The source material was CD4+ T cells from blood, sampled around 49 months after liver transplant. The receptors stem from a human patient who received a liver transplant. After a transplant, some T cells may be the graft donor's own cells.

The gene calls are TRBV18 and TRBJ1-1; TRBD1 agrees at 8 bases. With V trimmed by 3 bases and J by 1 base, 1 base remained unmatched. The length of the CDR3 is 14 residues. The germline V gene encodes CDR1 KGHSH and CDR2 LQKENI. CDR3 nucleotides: TGTGCCAGCTCACCGGGACAGGCGAACACTGAAGCTTTCTTT. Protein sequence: CASSPGQANTEAFF.

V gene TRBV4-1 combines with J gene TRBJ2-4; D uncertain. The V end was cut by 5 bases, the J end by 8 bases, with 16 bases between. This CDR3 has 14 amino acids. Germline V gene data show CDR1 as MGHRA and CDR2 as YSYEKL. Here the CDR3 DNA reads TGCGCCAGCAGCTCTGGGGATTTTGAGGACATTCAGTACTTC. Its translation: CASSSGDFEDIQYF.

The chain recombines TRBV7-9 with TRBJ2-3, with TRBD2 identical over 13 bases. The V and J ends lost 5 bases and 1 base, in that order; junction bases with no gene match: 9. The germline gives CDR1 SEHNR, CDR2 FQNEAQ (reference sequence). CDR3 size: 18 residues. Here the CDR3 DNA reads TGTGCCAGCAGCCCCCCCACTAGCGGGGGGGTGGGCACAGATACGCAGTATTTT. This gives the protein CASSPPTSGGVGTDTQYF. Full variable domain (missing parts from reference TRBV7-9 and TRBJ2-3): DTGVSQNPRHKITKRGQNVTFRCDPISEHNRLYWYRQTLGQGPEFLTYFQNEAQLEKSRLLSDRFSAERPKGSFSTLEIQRTEQGDSAMYLCASSPPTSGGVGTDTQYFGPGTRLTVL.

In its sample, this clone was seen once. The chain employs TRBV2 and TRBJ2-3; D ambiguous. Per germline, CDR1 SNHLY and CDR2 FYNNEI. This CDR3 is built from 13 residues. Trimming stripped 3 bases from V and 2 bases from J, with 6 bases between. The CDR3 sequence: CASSDRPTDTQYF. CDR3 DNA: TGTGCCAGCAGTGACAGACCCACAGATACGCAGTATTTT.

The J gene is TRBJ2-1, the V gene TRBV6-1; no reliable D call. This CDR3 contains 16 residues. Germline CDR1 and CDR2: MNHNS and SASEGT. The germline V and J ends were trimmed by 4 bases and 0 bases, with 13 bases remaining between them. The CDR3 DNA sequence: TGTGCCAGCAGTGTAGCAACAGCGAGCTCCTACAATGAGCAGTTCTTC. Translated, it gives CASSVATASSYNEQFF.